This TCR beta chain is drawn from a study of blood T cell repertoires in COVID-19. Looked up from germline, CDR1 is SGDLS and CDR2 is YYNGEE. The CDR3 length is 14 residues. V was cut by 0 bases and J by 3 bases, with 9 bases left in between. Cohort allocation depended upon clinical history that participants reported. Sequenced by immunoSEQ multiplex PCR; TCRdb stores in-frame clones only, minus some. This table holds about 160,000 clones, roughly 80% found once. The receptor's source is a woman in her forties with acute COVID-19. This chain connects TRBV9 to TRBJ1-1; D not certain. The sequencing sample was made of PBMCs or T cells enriched from blood (not recorded which). Written as DNA, the CDR3 is TGTGCCAGCAGCGTAGCCGGCCGGGACACTGAAGCTTTCTTT. The encoded protein is CASSVAGRDTEAFF.